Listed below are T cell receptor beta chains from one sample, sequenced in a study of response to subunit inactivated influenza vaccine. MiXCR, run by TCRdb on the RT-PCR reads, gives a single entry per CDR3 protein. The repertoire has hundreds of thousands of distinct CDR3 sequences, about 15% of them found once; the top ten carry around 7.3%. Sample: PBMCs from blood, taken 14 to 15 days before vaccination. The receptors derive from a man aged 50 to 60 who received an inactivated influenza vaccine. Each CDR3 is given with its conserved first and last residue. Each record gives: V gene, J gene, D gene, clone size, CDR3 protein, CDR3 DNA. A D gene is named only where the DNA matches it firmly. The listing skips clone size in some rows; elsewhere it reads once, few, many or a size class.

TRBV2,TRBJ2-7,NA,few,CASSEAYSYEQYF,TGTGCCAGCAGTGAAGCGTACTCCTACGAGCAGTACTTC
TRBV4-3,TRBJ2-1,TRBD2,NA,CASSPRTSGREVGANNEQFF,TGCGCCAGCAGCCCTAGGACTAGCGGGAGAGAAGTGGGTGCTAACAATGAGCAGTTCTTC
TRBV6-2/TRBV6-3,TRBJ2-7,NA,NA,CASSYLVHEQYF,TGTGCCAGCAGTTACTTGGTCCACGAGCAGTACTTC
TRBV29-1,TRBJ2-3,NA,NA,CSAGGGRIDTQYF,TGCAGCGCCGGGGGCGGCAGGATTGATACGCAGTATTTT
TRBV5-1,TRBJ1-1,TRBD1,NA,CASSLGDRDTEAFF,TGCGCCAGCAGCTTGGGCGACAGGGACACTGAAGCTTTCTTT
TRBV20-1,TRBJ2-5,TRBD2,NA,CSAIRAAGGTETQYF,TGCAGTGCAATTCGCGCCGCGGGGGGCACAGAGACCCAGTACTTC
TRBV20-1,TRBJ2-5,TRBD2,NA,CSARLAGLETQYF,TGCAGTGCTAGACTAGCGGGGCTGGAGACCCAGTACTTC
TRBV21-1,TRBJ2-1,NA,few,CASSTSGSGSWNEQFF,TGTGCCAGCAGCACGTCTGGGAGCGGGTCTTGGAATGAGCAGTTCTTC
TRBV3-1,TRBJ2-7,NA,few,CASSQARPGPGSPYEQYF,TGTGCCAGCAGCCAAGCCAGACCTGGGCCGGGCTCGCCCTACGAGCAGTACTTC
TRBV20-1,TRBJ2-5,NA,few,CSAQSTFQETQYF,TGCAGTGCCCAGAGCACATTCCAAGAGACCCAGTACTTC
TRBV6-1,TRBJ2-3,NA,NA,CASSGRGDTQYF,TGTGCCAGCAGTGGGCGTGGAGATACGCAGTATTTT
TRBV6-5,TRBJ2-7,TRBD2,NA,CASSYLRLAGGLEQYF,TGTGCCAGCAGTTACTTACGACTAGCGGGGGGGCTCGAGCAGTACTTC
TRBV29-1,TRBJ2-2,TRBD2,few,CSVRGGRNTGELFF,TGCAGCGTCCGGGGGGGGAGGAACACCGGGGAGCTGTTTTTT
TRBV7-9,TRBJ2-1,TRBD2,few,CASSLRTSGGPYNEQFF,TGTGCCAGCAGCTTAAGGACTAGCGGGGGCCCCTACAATGAGCAGTTCTTC
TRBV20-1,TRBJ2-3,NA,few,CSASDALRTDTQYF,TGCAGTGCCTCCGACGCCCTCCGCACAGATACGCAGTATTTT
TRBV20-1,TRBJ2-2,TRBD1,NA,CSSRDLRQGNTGELFF,TGCAGTTCTAGAGATCTGAGACAGGGGAACACCGGGGAGCTGTTTTTT
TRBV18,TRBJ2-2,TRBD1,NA,CASSSGQASRELFF,TGTGCCAGCTCATCGGGACAGGCGAGCCGGGAGCTGTTTTTT
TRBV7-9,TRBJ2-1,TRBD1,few,CASSNIPGQGRSEQFF,TGTGCCAGCAGCAATATTCCGGGACAGGGCAGGAGTGAGCAGTTCTTC
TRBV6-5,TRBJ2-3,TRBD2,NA,CASSYSRYPGGRADTQYF,TGTGCCAGCAGTTACTCCCGGTATCCGGGAGGGCGCGCAGATACGCAGTATTTT
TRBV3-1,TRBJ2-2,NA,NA,CASSQESPYGGITGELFF,TGTGCCAGCAGCCAAGAGAGCCCATACGGGGGCATCACCGGGGAGCTGTTTTTT
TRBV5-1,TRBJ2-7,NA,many,CASSWGPYEQYF,TGCGCCAGCAGCTGGGGACCTTACGAGCAGTACTTC
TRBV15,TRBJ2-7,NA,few,CATSREAGPYEQYF,TGTGCCACCAGCAGAGAGGCCGGGCCCTACGAGCAGTACTTC
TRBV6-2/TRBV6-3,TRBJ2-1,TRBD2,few,CASRPAGVYNEQFF,TGTGCCAGCCGACCGGCGGGAGTTTACAATGAGCAGTTCTTC
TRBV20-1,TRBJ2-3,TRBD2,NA,CTARGLAGGADTQYF,TGCACTGCTAGAGGACTAGCGGGGGGGGCAGATACGCAGTATTTT
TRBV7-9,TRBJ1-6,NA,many,CASSLGGSNSPLHF,TGTGCCAGCAGCTTAGGGGGCTCTAATTCACCCCTCCACTTT
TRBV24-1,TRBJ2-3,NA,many,CATSDSVFTDTQYF,TGTGCCACCAGTGATTCGGTATTCACAGATACGCAGTATTTT
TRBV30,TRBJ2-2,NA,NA,CACTRGVTGELFF,TGTGCCTGCACAAGGGGGGTGACCGGGGAGCTGTTTTTT
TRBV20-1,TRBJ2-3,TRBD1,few,CCARATQLTTGDTQYF,TGCTGTGCTAGAGCGACCCAACTTACGACAGGGGATACGCAGTATTTT
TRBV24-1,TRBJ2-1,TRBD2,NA,CATSDPSGYNEQFF,TGTGCCACCAGTGACCCTAGCGGCTACAATGAGCAGTTCTTC
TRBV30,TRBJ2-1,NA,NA,CAWASMGLSYNEQFF,TGTGCCTGGGCTTCTATGGGGTTGTCCTACAATGAGCAGTTCTTC
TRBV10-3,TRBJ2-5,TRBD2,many,CAISKSGLAGETTQYF,TGTGCCATCAGCAAATCGGGACTAGCGGGAGAGACGACCCAGTACTTC
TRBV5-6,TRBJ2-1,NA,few,CASSLEGGQFF,TGTGCCAGCAGCTTGGAAGGGGGTCAGTTCTTC
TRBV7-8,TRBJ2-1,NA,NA,CASSLDRVNEQFF,TGTGCCAGCAGCTTAGATCGGGTGAATGAGCAGTTCTTC
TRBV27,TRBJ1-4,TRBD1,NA,CASSFGTGEEKLFF,TGTGCCAGCAGTTTCGGGACAGGGGAGGAAAAACTGTTTTTT
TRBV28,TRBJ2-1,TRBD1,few,CASSQPTGRNEQFF,TGTGCCAGCAGTCAGCCGACAGGGCGGAATGAGCAGTTCTTC
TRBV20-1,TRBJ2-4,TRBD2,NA,CSARGPGGYNIQYF,TGCAGTGCTAGAGGACCGGGAGGGTACAACATTCAGTACTTC
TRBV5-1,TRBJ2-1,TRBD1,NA,CASSLGQGAGEQFF,TGCGCCAGCAGCTTGGGGCAGGGGGCAGGTGAGCAGTTCTTC
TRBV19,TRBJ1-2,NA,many,CASRPPGQPYGYTF,TGTGCCAGTAGACCTCCTGGACAGCCCTATGGCTACACCTTC
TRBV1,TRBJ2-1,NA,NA,CTSSLDNLRSYNEQFF,TGCACCAGCAGCCTCGACAACCTGCGCTCCTACAATGAGCAGTTCTTC
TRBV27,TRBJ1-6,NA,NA,CASTPRIGPGNSPLHF,TGTGCCAGCACTCCGAGGATCGGGCCCGGGAATTCACCCCTCCACTTT
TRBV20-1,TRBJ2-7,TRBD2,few,CSARDILAGLSYEQYF,TGCAGTGCTAGAGATATTCTAGCGGGCCTTTCGTACGAGCAGTACTTC
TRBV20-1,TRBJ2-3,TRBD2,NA,CSAFPPGLAKDTQYF,TGCAGTGCCTTTCCTCCGGGACTAGCGAAAGATACGCAGTATTTT
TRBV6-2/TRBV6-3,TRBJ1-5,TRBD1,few,CASNDRAYAAQHF,TGTGCCAGCAACGACAGGGCCTACGCGGCCCAGCATTTT
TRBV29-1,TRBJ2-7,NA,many,CSVDQGTYEQYF,TGCAGCGTTGACCAGGGGACTTACGAGCAGTACTTC
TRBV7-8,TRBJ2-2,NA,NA,CASSFIRDTGELFF,TGTGCCAGCAGCTTTATAAGGGACACCGGGGAGCTGTTTTTT
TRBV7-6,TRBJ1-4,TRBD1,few,CASSGPTGGRISGKLFF,TGTGCCAGCAGCGGCCCGACAGGGGGCCGCATTAGTGGAAAACTGTTTTTT
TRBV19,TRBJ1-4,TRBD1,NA,CASRDVDRGNEKLFF,TGTGCCAGTAGAGATGTCGACAGGGGTAATGAAAAACTGTTTTTT
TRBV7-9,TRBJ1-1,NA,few,CASSLATGPEAFF,TGTGCCAGCAGCCTGGCTACAGGGCCTGAAGCTTTCTTT
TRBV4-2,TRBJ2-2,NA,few,CASSQDPRRGGGGTGELFF,TGTGCCAGCAGCCAAGATCCCCGAAGGGGGGGTGGGGGCACCGGGGAGCTGTTTTTT
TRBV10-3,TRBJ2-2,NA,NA,CAISRERISNTGELFF,TGTGCCATCAGTAGGGAGCGGATATCAAACACCGGGGAGCTGTTTTTT
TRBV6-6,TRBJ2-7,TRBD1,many,CAAGQGATYEQYF,TGTGCCGCAGGACAGGGGGCTACTTACGAGCAGTACTTC
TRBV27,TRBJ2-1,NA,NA,CASSLLAGDEQFF,TGTGCCAGCAGTTTATTGGCCGGCGATGAGCAGTTCTTC
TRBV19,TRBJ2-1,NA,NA,CASSIGVGGGPYNEQFF,TGTGCCAGTAGTATAGGAGTAGGGGGGGGTCCCTACAATGAGCAGTTCTTC
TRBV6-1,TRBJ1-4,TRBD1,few,CASSGRDRVEKLFF,TGTGCCAGCAGTGGCCGGGACAGGGTTGAAAAACTGTTTTTT
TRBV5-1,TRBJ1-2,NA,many,CASSLERGATYGYTF,TGCGCCAGCAGCTTGGAGCGGGGGGCGACCTATGGCTACACCTTC
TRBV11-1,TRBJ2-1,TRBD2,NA,CASSPRLGDSGGYNEQFF,TGTGCCAGCAGTCCACGACTGGGGGATAGCGGGGGTTACAATGAGCAGTTCTTC
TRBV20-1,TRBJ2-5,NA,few,CSAGIRGTETQYF,TGCAGTGCTGGCATACGGGGGACAGAGACCCAGTACTTC
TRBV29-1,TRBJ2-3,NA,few,CSVVPQGGGTQYF,TGCAGCGTTGTTCCCCAGGGGGGAGGTACGCAGTATTTT
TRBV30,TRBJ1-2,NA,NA,CAWSVGRGAHGYTF,TGTGCCTGGAGTGTTGGCCGGGGGGCCCATGGCTACACCTTC